The entry that follows covers one T cell receptor beta chain sequence. This entry comes from a study of blood T cell repertoires in COVID-19. Per the authors' pipeline: By means of reference gene primer amplification, nucleated cell counts were estimated. Sequencing used immunoSEQ multiplex PCR; TCRdb keeps in-frame clones, though not all of them. The D gene and trimming were derived from the DNA, and the V and J assignments and clone size from that table. The sample carries 310,000 or so clones, more than 75% recorded once. This TCR was sampled from a man in his fifties with active or convalescent COVID-19. What was sequenced was peripheral blood.

CDR3 loop: CASSASGVGEQYF. CDR3 nucleotide sequence: TGTGCCAGTAGTGCGAGCGGAGTCGGCGAGCAGTACTTC. This rearrangement joins TRBV19 to TRBJ2-7; tentatively, D is TRBD2 (5 bases). The CDR3 consists of 13 residues. The germline gives CDR1 LNHDA, CDR2 SQIVND (reference sequence). V lost 5 bases to trimming and J lost 6 bases, with 14 bases between them. Supplemented by reference TRBV19 and TRBJ2-7, the full variable domain reads DGGITQSPKYLFRKEGQNVTLSCEQNLNHDAMYWYRQDPGQGLRLIYYSQIVNDFQKGDIAEGYSVSREKKESFPLTVTSAQKNPTAFYLCASSASGVGEQYFGPGTRLTVT.